The entry below gives a single T cell receptor (beta chain) sequence along with its context. What it recognizes is unknown. Deep was the level at which the assay was run. Repertoires were generated with immunoSEQ multiplex PCR, while TCRdb's copy carries only in-frame clones and drops some. The profile shows a few hundred thousand clones, more than 95% of them singletons. The data derive from a study of shared clonotypes between healthy human individuals. General study results and limits: As a rule, naive subsets had a larger estimated richness than memory subsets.

Germline lookup yields CDR1 MGHDK and CDR2 SYGVNS. The CDR3 spans 12 residues. The V end was cut by 4 bases, the J end by 4 bases, with 5 bases between. The sequence was obtained from a woman aged 25 to 39 in good health. The material sequenced was naive CD4+ T cells sorted from blood. Described subset: CD45RA+ positively selected. The chain has TRBV25-1 and TRBJ2-1, with D tentatively TRBD1 (5 bases). The CDR3 region has the DNA TGTGCCAGCAGTGCAGGGTACAATGAGCAGTTCTTC. Translating gives CASSAGYNEQFF.